A single sample gave rise to the 27 T cell receptor beta chains below, sequenced in a study of cytomegalovirus exposure and HLA in healthy donors (dated by TCRdb to the late 2010s). Libraries came from the immunoSEQ multiplex PCR assay. TCRdb carries this immuneACCESS record with in-frame sequences only. Its versions omit some clonotypes, under half of them owing to an unresolved V gene in the studies checked, with the rest unexplained. The sample data list approximately 230,000 clones, and about 90% of these were observed just once. The ten biggest clones cover approximately 12% of the sample. Sample: PBMCs. These receptors came from a man in his late teens or twenties in good health and CMV-seropositive.

This chain connects TRBV5-5 to TRBJ2-6, with a possible D match to TRBD1 (5 bases). The CDR3 spans 15 residues. Germline CDR1 and CDR2: SGHKS and YYEKEE (reference sequence). Trimming pared 4 bases from V and 2 bases from J, leaving 10 bases between. Here the CDR3 DNA reads TGTGCCAGCAGCCCCACAGGAACTGGGGCCAACGTCCTGACTTTC. It is translated as CASSPTGTGANVLTF.

The V call is TRBV5-4, the J call TRBJ1-3; 10 bases are a match to TRBD1. Germline V lookup: CDR1 SGHNT, CDR2 YYREEE (reference sequence). J lost 0 bases, V lost 0 bases, and 3 bases had no gene match. The CDR3 spans 17 residues. The CDR3 region is CASSLGTGGYSGNTIYF. DNA for the CDR3: TGTGCCAGCAGCTTGGGGACAGGGGGATACTCTGGAAACACCATATATTTT. The full variable domain, its missing parts supplied by reference TRBV5-4 and TRBJ1-3, is ETGVTQSPTHLIKTRGQQVTLRCSSQSGHNTVSWYQQALGQGPQFIFQYYREEENGRGNFPPRFSGLQFPNYSSELNVNALELDDSALYLCASSLGTGGYSGNTIYFGEGSWLTVV.

The chain joins TRBV30 to TRBJ2-6; TRBD2 might be the D (6 bases). This CDR3 has 16 amino acids. Trimming left V 2 bases short and J 2 bases short, with 13 bases between. Germline V lookup: CDR1 GTSNPN, CDR2 SVGIG (reference sequence). CDR3 sequence (DNA): TGTGCCTGGAGTTCGGGACTCCAGGCTGGGGCCAACGTCCTGACTTTC. As protein: CAWSSGLQAGANVLTF.

The chain employs TRBV7-2 and TRBJ1-2, with D perhaps matching TRBD1 (5 bases). Trimming cost V 5 bases and J 8 bases, with 24 bases left between them. CDR1 and CDR2 from the germline V gene are SGHTA and FQGNSA. This CDR3 region has 16 residues. The CDR3 nucleotides read TGTGCCAGCAGCCTACGGGCTAGGCAGGGACCTTCCGGCTACACCTTC. Translated: CASSLRARQGPSGYTF.

The chain employs TRBV27 and TRBJ1-4; 9 bases match TRBD1. This CDR3 contains 15 residues. The germline gives CDR1 MNHEY, CDR2 SMNVEV (reference sequence). Trimming cost V 3 bases and J 7 bases; bases outside gene matches: 6. The CDR3 here is CASSFMGQGGEKLFF. DNA of the CDR3: TGTGCCAGCAGTTTTATGGGACAGGGAGGTGAAAAACTGTTTTTT.

This clone was seen just once. V usage is TRBV7-9 and J usage is TRBJ1-1; D not resolved. The CDR3 is 11 residues long. CDR1 and CDR2 from the germline V gene are SEHNR and FQNEAQ (reference sequence). V was clipped by 2 bases and J by 8 bases, with 6 bases between them. The CDR3 sequence: CASSLRAEAFF. The CDR3 bases are TGTGCCAGCAGCTTAAGGGCAGAAGCTTTCTTT.

The rearrangement joins TRBV9 to TRBJ2-3, with 7 bases lining up with TRBD2. J gave up 3 bases and V 3 bases, and 13 bases lay outside the gene matches. Germline V gene lookup returns CDR1 SGDLS and CDR2 YYNGEE. This CDR3 spans 17 amino acids. The CDR3 is CASSEQRDYPLTDTQYF. CDR3 sequence (DNA): TGTGCCAGCAGCGAACAAAGGGACTACCCGTTAACAGATACGCAGTATTTT.

V usage is TRBV7-2 and J usage is TRBJ2-7; weak D call: TRBD2 (6 bases). Looked up from germline, CDR1 is SGHTA and CDR2 is FQGNSA. The CDR3 sequence is 14 residues long. With 4 bases removed from V and 2 bases from J, the gap between germline ends came to 12 bases. In DNA form, the CDR3 reads TGTGCCAGCAGCTCCTCTGGCGGGACCTACGAGCAGTACTTC. Amino acid sequence: CASSSSGGTYEQYF.

The J gene is TRBJ2-6, the V gene TRBV19; no clear D gene. Germline V gives CDR1 LNHDA, CDR2 SQIVND (reference sequence). The CDR3 extends over 14 amino acids. The V end was cut by 7 bases, the J end by 4 bases, with 11 bases between. CDR3 loop: CASTSWGGANVLTF. CDR3 bases: TGTGCCAGTACCTCCTGGGGAGGGGCCAACGTCCTGACTTTC.

The chain employs TRBV27 and TRBJ2-1, with 9 bases lining up with TRBD2. CDR3 length: 16 residues. Trimming cost V 3 bases and J 8 bases; bases outside gene matches: 11. The germline V gene encodes CDR1 MNHEY and CDR2 SMNVEV (reference sequence). CDR3 sequence: CASSFFGTSRNDEQFF. Here the CDR3 DNA reads TGTGCCAGCAGTTTCTTCGGGACTAGCAGAAACGATGAGCAGTTCTTC.

The CDR3 nucleotides read TGTGCCAGCAGTCCCGGGACATTACGACATGGCTACACCTTC. It specifies CASSPGTLRHGYTF. This chain uses TRBV27 with TRBJ1-2; the D gene is possibly TRBD1 (6 bases). Germline V gene data show CDR1 as MNHEY and CDR2 as SMNVEV (reference sequence). Trimming removed 5 bases from V and 6 bases from J, with 16 bases in between. CDR3 length equals 14 residues.

The chain has TRBV4-1 and TRBJ1-1; perhaps TRBD1 as D (5 bases). The CDR3 is made up of 16 amino acids. Trimming pared 4 bases from V and 3 bases from J, leaving 18 bases between. Germline loops: CDR1 MGHRA, CDR2 YSYEKL. As DNA, the CDR3 is TGCGCCAGCAGCCCGGGGGACGGGGCGAGGGACACTGAAGCTTTCTTT. Its protein is CASSPGDGARDTEAFF.

CDR3 sequence reads: CASRAWTSSYEQYF. CDR3 in DNA: TGTGCCAGCAGAGCTTGGACAAGCTCCTACGAGCAGTACTTC. The genes are TRBV5-8 and TRBJ2-7; weak D call: TRBD1 (5 bases). V lost 5 bases to trimming and J lost 0 bases, with 12 bases between them. CDR1 is SGHTS, CDR2 YDEGEE, per germline. There are 14 residues in the CDR3. Drawing the rest from reference TRBV5-8 and TRBJ2-7, the complete variable domain is EAGVTQSPTHLIKTRGQQATLRCSPISGHTSVYWYQQALGLGLQFLLWYDEGEERNRGNFPPRFSGRQFPNYSSELNVNALELEDSALYLCASRAWTSSYEQYFGPGTRLTVT.

The genes are TRBV6-6 and TRBJ1-2, with a weak D call TRBD1 (6 bases). The germline V gene has CDR1 MNHNY and CDR2 SVGAGI (reference sequence). Trimming removed 6 bases from V and 2 bases from J, with 10 bases in between. The CDR3 length is 13 residues. CDR3 region: CASRIQGNYGYTF. CDR3 DNA: TGTGCCAGCAGAATTCAGGGGAACTATGGCTACACCTTC.

This clone was recorded once. The chain uses TRBV6-5 and TRBJ2-7; perhaps TRBD2 as D (6 bases). Germline-derived CDR1 and CDR2 are MNHEY and SVGAGI. This CDR3 has 14 amino acids. Trimming pared 6 bases from V and 0 bases from J, leaving 12 bases between. This CDR3 reads CASRPSVASYEQYF. In DNA, the CDR3 is TGTGCCAGCAGACCTAGCGTCGCCTCCTACGAGCAGTACTTC.

The rearrangement joins TRBV4-1 to TRBJ1-5; D not certain. Per the germline V gene, CDR1 is MGHRA and CDR2 is YSYEKL. Trimming removed 1 base from V and 0 bases from J, with 7 bases in between. CDR3 size: 15 residues. The CDR3: CASSQVAASNQPQHF. The CDR3 DNA reads as TGCGCCAGCAGCCAAGTGGCAGCTAGCAATCAGCCCCAGCATTTT.

This rearrangement joins TRBV25-1 to TRBJ1-3, with D uncertain. The length of the CDR3 is 14 residues. Germline V gives CDR1 MGHDK, CDR2 SYGVNS. V lost 3 bases and J lost 3, with 9 bases in between. CDR3 bases: TGTGCCAGCAGTGAGACCGGGTTTGGAAACACCATATATTTT. Translated, it gives CASSETGFGNTIYF.

This clone came up once. J is TRBJ1-5 and V is TRBV7-9, with D tentatively TRBD1 (5 bases). Deletions cut 3 bases from V and 5 bases from J, with 14 bases between. From germline, CDR1 is SEHNR and CDR2 FQNEAQ (reference sequence). The CDR3 totals 15 residues. CDR3 residues: CASSLDGAGHQPQHF. The CDR3 bases are TGTGCCAGCAGCTTGGACGGGGCCGGCCATCAGCCCCAGCATTTT.

This clone was found a few times. This chain connects TRBV7-9 to TRBJ2-7, with D maybe TRBD2 (7 bases). Germline V lookup: CDR1 SEHNR, CDR2 FQNEAQ (reference sequence). V shed 4 bases and J shed 8 bases, with 18 bases lying between them. The CDR3 is made up of 14 amino acids. The CDR3 sequence: CASSYQGGDLQQYF. CDR3 in DNA: TGTGCCAGCAGCTACCAAGGGGGGGACCTCCAGCAGTACTTC.

This clone has just a few counts. V usage is TRBV7-2 and J usage is TRBJ1-5, with TRBD1 matching over 8 bases. Germline lookup yields CDR1 SGHTA and CDR2 FQGNSA. V shed 5 bases, J shed 5 bases, and the junction held 8 bases outside the gene matches. The CDR3 consists of 15 residues. Written as DNA, the CDR3 is TGTGCCAGCAGCCTGACAGGGGAACTCCATCAGCCCCAGCATTTT. This translates into CASSLTGELHQPQHF.

This sequence joins TRBV13 and TRBJ2-7; D could derive from TRBD1 or TRBD2 (5 bases each). From germline, CDR1 is PRHDT and CDR2 FYEKMQ (reference sequence). V was cut by 3 bases and J by 0 bases, with 12 bases left in between. This CDR3 region has 15 residues. The CDR3 DNA reads TGTGCCAGCAGCTTTTGGGGGAGCGGCTCCTACGAGCAGTACTTC. As protein: CASSFWGSGSYEQYF.

The CDR3 DNA sequence: TGTGCCAGTAGTCCCATAGGAGGGGATTCGCACGAGCAGTACTTC. This codes for CASSPIGGDSHEQYF. This rearrangement joins TRBV19 to TRBJ2-7; maybe TRBD2 (6 bases). The germline V and J ends were trimmed by 5 bases and 5 bases, with 19 bases remaining between them. The CDR3 totals 15 residues. Per germline, CDR1 LNHDA and CDR2 SQIVND (reference sequence).

V and J are TRBV28 and TRBJ2-7, with TRBD2 matching over 10 bases. CDR1 and CDR2 (germline): MDHEN, SYDVKM. J lost 4 bases, V lost 7 bases, and 7 bases had no gene match. This CDR3 comprises 14 residues. CDR3 loop: CASTVAGGIYEQYF. The CDR3 DNA is TGTGCCAGCACGGTAGCGGGAGGAATTTACGAGCAGTACTTC.

The genes are TRBV29-1 and TRBJ2-7; D is unresolved. Germline loops: CDR1 SQVTM, CDR2 ANQGSEA. V lost 8 bases to trimming and J lost 6 bases, with 11 bases between them. The CDR3 covers 10 residues. Here the CDR3 reads CSPRRIEQYF. CDR3 bases: TGCAGCCCTCGTCGTATCGAGCAGTACTTC.

The rearrangement uses TRBV18 and TRBJ2-1; TRBD2 matches at 8 bases. After removal of 6 bases from V and 5 bases from J, the junction contained 9 bases not matched to a gene. This CDR3 region has 15 residues. From germline, CDR1 is KGHSH and CDR2 LQKENI. The CDR3 is CASSPTSGWDNEQFF. The CDR3, as DNA: TGTGCCAGCTCGCCTACTAGCGGTTGGGACAATGAGCAGTTCTTC.

This rearrangement joins TRBV30 to TRBJ2-1; no firm D call. V was cut by 0 bases and J by 0 bases, with 9 bases left in between. Looked up from germline, CDR1 is GTSNPN and CDR2 is SVGIG (reference sequence). The CDR3 consists of 15 residues. CDR3 loop: CAWSVAASSYNEQFF. The CDR3 nucleotides are TGTGCCTGGAGTGTGGCAGCTAGCTCCTACAATGAGCAGTTCTTC.

The rearrangement links TRBV12-5 to TRBJ1-2; a possible D gene is TRBD1 (6 bases). CDR1 is LGHNT, CDR2 FRNRAP, per germline. This CDR3 region has 17 residues. V shed 0 bases and J shed 3 bases, with 17 bases lying between them. The CDR3 spells CASGLVLGGARHYGYTF. The CDR3, as DNA: TGTGCTAGTGGTTTGGTACTCGGGGGGGCAAGGCACTATGGCTACACCTTC.